Here is one T cell receptor (beta chain) with its context. This clone has a single count. This receptor's antigen is unknown. No per-base quality is available; no much larger clone lies one base away. The data derive from a study of PD-1 blockade in classical Hodgkin lymphoma (dated by TCRdb to 2020 to 2022). Regarding the study in general: Nivolumab dosing was 3 mg/kg intravenously every 2 weeks, continuing until either disease progression or unacceptable toxicity. A peripheral blood immune signature of response to PD-1 blockade in classical Hodgkin lymphoma was defined using TCR beta sequencing and CyTOF.

Overall results and qualifications from the work: By C4D1, a significant rise was seen in CD4+ TCR diversity but not in CD8+ TCR diversity (p=0.0027 vs p=0.16), and the rise was most apparent among complete responders (p=0.02). Only a single clinical trial cohort was studied, and what caused the repertoire differences, possibly disease activity or prior therapy, remained undefined. Diversity was lower in patients who began nivolumab less than 1 year after ASCT, so these patients were left out of later analyses to avoid confounding by immune reconstitution. Newly diagnosed patients were reported to have lower baseline TCR diversity than healthy donors, and relapsed/refractory patients were reported to have lower baseline TCR diversity still. Among trial patients, those achieving complete response had baseline diversity similar to that of newly diagnosed patients, while diversity was significantly lower in partial responders and progressors.

The sample's time point, from its label and the paper: cycle 2 day 1 (C2D1) of nivolumab. Relapse after autologous stem cell transplantation had occurred in all trial patients, and cohorts A, B and C were distinguished by prior brentuximab vedotin exposure. The trial cohort included 55 to 65 patients with relapsed/refractory classical Hodgkin lymphoma, and each patient had a best overall response of complete response, partial response or progressive disease. Trial patients were treated with single-agent nivolumab in the multi-cohort phase II CheckMate 205 trial. Best overall response was determined by an independent review committee according to the 2007 International Working Group response criteria. Trial PBMCs were obtained immediately prior to nivolumab initiation (C1D1) and on therapy at cycle 2 day 1 and cycle 4 day 1. After peripheral blood was drawn into 8 mL Vacutainer Cell Preparation Tubes, PBMCs were isolated by centrifugation and then cryopreserved.

The CDR3 numbers 11 residues from cysteine through phenylalanine. Only CDR3 DNA is held: 33 bases, read in frame from base 1. V is cut by 7 bases and J by 5 bases, and the space between the germline ends is 6 bases. As encoded in the germline V gene (reference sequence), CDR1 is MNHEY while CDR2 is SMNVEV. The Qiagen DNeasy kit was used to extract genomic DNA both from unsorted PBMCs and from the negatively selected CD4+ and CD8+ fractions. Using primers that anneal to V and J segments, immunoSEQ multiplex PCR amplified the TCR beta CDR3 regions. A synthetic immune receptor repertoire was used to minimize amplification bias, and any residual bias was removed computationally once sequencing was done. In the source study's methods: Custom Python scripts were used to quantify repertoire diversity as the Shannon entropy index. Unsorted, CD4+ and CD8+ repertoires were analyzed separately, except in combined analyses where CD4+ and CD8+ sequences were merged in silico. Clonal expansion was defined as a frequency increase of at least 2-fold after treatment compared with C1D1, and clones undetected at baseline were assigned a pseudocount of 0.5. Singleton clones were defined as clones with 0 or 1 copy at C1D1, and non-singleton clones were defined as clones with 2 or more copies. Clones expanded in unsorted samples were assigned a CD4+, CD8+ or unknown annotation through matching of protein sequences in sorted samples from the same patient. Wilcoxon tests on paired samples were used to test diversity changes from C1D1 to C4D1. What TCRdb holds here is the immuneACCESS table cut down to in-frame rearrangements. Part of the clones is not present; checked against another copy, under half of the missing clones reflect an unresolved V gene, and the others are unexplained. The DNA gave D and trimming, while V, J and clone size come from that table. The table for this sample lists 95,000 to 100,000 clones; approximately 90% of them were counted only once. The ten largest clones represent 5.5% to 8.5% of the sample.

This TCR derives from a human donor with classical Hodgkin lymphoma. The rearranged segments are TRBV27 and TRBJ2-1, with the D gene too uncertain to name. This material consisted of peripheral blood mononuclear cells (PBMCs), taken before the second cycle of nivolumab. The nucleotides read TGTGCCAGCACCCGAGACAATGAGCAGTTCTTC. This translates into CASTRDNEQFF.